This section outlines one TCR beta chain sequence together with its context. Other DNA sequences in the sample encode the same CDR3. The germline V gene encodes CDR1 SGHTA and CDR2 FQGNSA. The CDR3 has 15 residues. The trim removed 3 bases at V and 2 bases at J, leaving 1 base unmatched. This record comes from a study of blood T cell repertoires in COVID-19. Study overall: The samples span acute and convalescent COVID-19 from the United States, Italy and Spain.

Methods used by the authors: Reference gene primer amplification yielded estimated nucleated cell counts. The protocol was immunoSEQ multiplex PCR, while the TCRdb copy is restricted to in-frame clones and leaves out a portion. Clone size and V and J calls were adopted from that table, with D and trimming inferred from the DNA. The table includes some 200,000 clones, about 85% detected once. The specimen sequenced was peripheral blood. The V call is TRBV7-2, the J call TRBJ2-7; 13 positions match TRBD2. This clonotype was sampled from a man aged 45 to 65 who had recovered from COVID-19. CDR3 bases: TGTGCCAGCAGCTTGGGGACTAGCGGGACCTACGAGCAGTACTTC. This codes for CASSLGTSGTYEQYF. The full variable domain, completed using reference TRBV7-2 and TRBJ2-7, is GAGVSQSPSNKVTEKGKDVELRCDPISGHTALYWYRQSLGQGLEFLIYFQGNSAPDKSGLPSDRFSAERTGGSVSTLTIQRTQQEDSAVYLCASSLGTSGTYEQYFGPGTRLTVT.